The subject of this entry is one T cell receptor (beta chain). This sample was taken from a study of patients and donors after allogeneic stem cell transplantation. V was trimmed by 2 bases and J by 2 bases, leaving 13 bases between them. In germline, CDR1 is MNHEY, CDR2 SVGAGI. The CDR3 has 15 residues. A single record per CDR3 protein comes from TCRdb applying MiXCR to the RT-PCR reads. Among 400,000 to 500,000 distinct CDR3 sequences listed, about a sixth were seen once. The TCR sequence derives from a human donor who was either an allogeneic HSCT recipient or a stem cell or donor lymphocyte infusion donor (not recorded which). It is not recorded whose cells these are; they may come from a transplant donor. The genes are TRBV6-5 and TRBJ2-7; tentatively, D is TRBD1 (6 bases). The source material was blood, either unsorted or a sorted T cell fraction (not recorded which). This chain's CDR3 is CASSYGQLKTYEQYF. CDR3 nucleotide sequence: TGTGCCAGCAGTTACGGACAGCTAAAAACCTACGAGCAGTACTTC.